The next 26 T cell receptor beta chains were all read from a single sample in a study of T-cell memory formation after mild COVID-19. TCRdb used MiXCR to reprocess the 5' RACE reads, holding one entry per CDR3 protein. Among 450,000 or so distinct CDR3 sequences listed, about 23% were seen once. Sample: PBMCs or a T cell subset sorted from them (not recorded which). These receptors were obtained from an adult woman who had mild COVID-19 (a few samples of this study predate the infection). Cell type and time point are not known.

The V gene is TRBV4-2, the J gene TRBJ2-2; 13 bases agree with TRBD2. The ends lost 4 bases at V and 8 bases at J; junction bases unmatched: 10. The CDR3 is 17 residues long. From germline, CDR1 is LGHNA and CDR2 YNFKEQ. The CDR3 sequence is CASSRHTSGGAAGELFF. The CDR3, as DNA: TGTGCCAGCAGCCGACACACTAGCGGGGGGGCCGCTGGGGAGCTGTTTTTT.

This clonotype came up a few times. The rearrangement joins TRBV29-1 to TRBJ2-4; D remains ambiguous. The V end was cut by 6 bases, the J end by 1 base, with 10 bases between. In germline, CDR1 is SQVTM, CDR2 ANQGSEA. The CDR3 is 13 residues long. The CDR3 DNA follows: TGCAGCGTGAAGACCCAGGCCAAAAACATTCAGTACTTC. Its translation: CSVKTQAKNIQYF. Using reference TRBV29-1 and TRBJ2-4 for the parts outside the CDR3, the full variable domain is SAVISQKPSRDICQRGTSLTIQCQVDSQVTMMFWYRQQPGQSLTLIATANQGSEATYESGFVIDKFPISRPNLTFSTLTVSNMSPEDSSIYLCSVKTQAKNIQYFGAGTRLSVL.

V gene TRBV10-3 combines with J gene TRBJ2-7; TRBD2 agrees at 12 bases. The CDR3 is 13 residues long. V lost 4 bases to trimming and J lost 5 bases; unmatched junction nucleotides: 0. Germline CDR1 reads ENHRY; CDR2 reads SYGVKD. Here the CDR3 reads CAISGLAGDEQYF. The CDR3 DNA reads as TGTGCCATCAGTGGACTAGCGGGAGACGAGCAGTACTTC.

V and J are TRBV7-6 and TRBJ2-1, with 7 bases aligning to TRBD1. This CDR3 has 17 residues. Trimming took 1 base from V and 2 from J; bases not matched to a gene: 8. CDR1 and CDR2 from the germline V gene are SGHVS and FNYEAQ. The CDR3 here is CASSLVEQGIPYNEQFF. The CDR3 region has the DNA TGTGCCAGCAGCTTAGTCGAACAGGGGATCCCCTACAATGAGCAGTTCTTC.

This chain links TRBV3-1 with TRBJ2-3, with TRBD2 as a possible D gene (6 bases). Deletions cut 1 base from V and 4 bases from J, with 9 bases between. This CDR3 contains 14 residues. Germline V lookup: CDR1 LGHDT, CDR2 YNNKEL (reference sequence). The chain's CDR3 is CASSQGSGADTQYF. In DNA, the CDR3 is TGTGCCAGCAGCCAAGGATCGGGGGCAGATACGCAGTATTTT.

The rearrangement joins TRBV2 to TRBJ1-6; no clear D gene. V was trimmed by 6 bases and J by 7 bases, leaving 7 bases between them. The germline gives CDR1 SNHLY, CDR2 FYNNEI. CDR3 size: 12 residues. Here the CDR3 DNA reads TGTGCCAGCAGCGGCGGCAATTCACCCCTCCACTTT. As protein: CASSGGNSPLHF.

This clonotype came up a few times. This chain joins TRBV4-2 and TRBJ2-7, with 13 bases identical to TRBD2. Germline lookup yields CDR1 LGHNA and CDR2 YNFKEQ. The CDR3 sequence is 16 residues long. Trimming at V came to 0 bases and at J to 5 bases, leaving 4 bases not matched to a gene. CDR3 DNA sequence: TGTGCCAGCAGCCAAGATCACGGACTAGCGGGGGACGAGCAGTACTTC. It is translated as CASSQDHGLAGDEQYF.

This clonotype occurred a few times. This sequence joins TRBV20-1 and TRBJ2-7, with 11 bases fitting TRBD2. Germline V gene lookup returns CDR1 DFQATT and CDR2 SNEGSKA (reference sequence). The CDR3 is made up of 16 amino acids. Germline trimming cut 5 bases from V and 2 bases from J; bases unmatched to any gene: 11. CDR3 in DNA: TGCAGTGCTCCTGGGTATACTAGCGGGAGTCCCTACGAGCAGTACTTC. Translation gives CSAPGYTSGSPYEQYF.

This chain joins TRBV4-2 and TRBJ2-7; TRBD2 matches 12 bases. Trimming cost V 0 bases and J 7 bases; bases outside gene matches: 10. From germline, CDR1 is LGHNA and CDR2 YNFKEQ. There are 17 residues in the CDR3. CDR3 sequence reads: CASSQDPGLAGGNEQYF. CDR3 DNA: TGTGCCAGCAGCCAAGACCCAGGGCTAGCGGGAGGGAATGAGCAGTACTTC.

V and J are TRBV5-8 and TRBJ2-1, with 7 bases lining up with TRBD2. CDR1 is SGHTS and CDR2 is YDEGEE in the germline V gene. The ends lost 0 bases at V and 3 bases at J; junction bases unmatched: 6. The CDR3 has 16 amino acids. The CDR3 DNA follows: TGTGCCAGCAGCTTGGAGGGTCTAGCGGTCTACAATGAGCAGTTCTTC. It is translated as CASSLEGLAVYNEQFF.

There are a few counts of this clonotype. The rearrangement joins TRBV5-1 to TRBJ2-1, with D possibly being TRBD1 (6 bases). Germline V CDR1 and CDR2: SGHRS, YFSETQ. This CDR3 contains 14 residues. Between the trimmed V and J ends, which lost 4 bases and 4 bases, there was a span of 12 bases. The DNA for the CDR3 is TGCGCCAGCAGCGAGGGACACAGTTACAATGAGCAGTTCTTC. This sequence encodes CASSEGHSYNEQFF.

This clonotype was counted between two and nine times. As DNA, the CDR3 is TGTGCCAGCAGCTTAGATTCTAGTAGGAATGAGCAGTTCTTC. It translates to CASSLDSSRNEQFF. This chain links TRBV7-2 with TRBJ2-1; D not resolved. Trimming cost V 1 base and J 7 bases, with 11 bases left between them. CDR3 length: 14 amino acids. Germline V gene sequence: CDR1 SGHTA, CDR2 FQGNSA.

This sequence joins TRBV6-2 or TRBV6-3 and TRBJ1-4; no clear D. Germline loops: CDR1 MNHEY, CDR2 SVGEGT. V was pared by 2 bases and J by 7 bases, with 14 bases between. The CDR3 loop spans 15 amino acids. CDR3 region: CASSYIGAASEKLFF. CDR3 DNA sequence: TGTGCCAGCAGTTACATCGGAGCCGCGAGTGAAAAACTGTTTTTT.

This sequence joins TRBV7-6 and TRBJ2-1; tentatively, D is TRBD1 (6 bases). Germline V gene lookup returns CDR1 SGHVS and CDR2 FNYEAQ. Trimming took 6 bases from V and 9 from J, leaving 15 bases between them. The CDR3 is 13 amino acids. This chain's CDR3 is CASRDYRGGEQFF. CDR3 coding DNA: TGTGCCAGCAGAGACTACCGAGGGGGTGAGCAGTTCTTC. The entire variable domain, with the rest obtained from reference TRBV7-6 and TRBJ2-1, is as follows: GAGVSQSPRYKVTKRGQDVALRCDPISGHVSLYWYRQALGQGPEFLTYFNYEAQQDKSGLPNDRFSAERPEGSISTLTIQRTEQRDSAMYRCASRDYRGGEQFFGPGTRLTVL.

The rearrangement joins TRBV3-1 to TRBJ1-2, with D unclear. The germline V gene has CDR1 LGHDT and CDR2 YNNKEL (reference sequence). V lost 1 base and J lost 4, with 13 bases in between. This CDR3 contains 15 residues. DNA for the CDR3: TGTGCCAGCAGCCAAGGTTCGAACGGGTTCTATGGCTACACCTTC. This translates into CASSQGSNGFYGYTF. Complete variable domain (other parts from reference TRBV3-1 and TRBJ1-2): DTAVSQTPKYLVTQMGNDKSIKCEQNLGHDTMYWYKQDSKKFLKIMFSYNNKELIINETVPNRFSPKSPDKAHLNLHINSLELGDSAVYFCASSQGSNGFYGYTFGSGTRLTVV.

There are a few counts of this clonotype. This chain links TRBV6-5 with TRBJ2-1, with 13 bases aligning to TRBD2. V dropped 2 bases and J dropped 9; count of bases not matched to a gene: 4. The CDR3 is 15 residues long. Germline-derived CDR1 and CDR2 are MNHEY and SVGAGI. The CDR3 sequence: CASSYGTSGIGEQFF. DNA of the CDR3: TGTGCCAGCAGTTACGGGACTAGCGGGATAGGTGAGCAGTTCTTC.

The V gene is TRBV5-1, the J gene TRBJ2-3; tentatively, D is TRBD2 (5 bases). With 0 bases removed from V and 0 bases from J, the gap between germline ends came to 8 bases. The germline gives CDR1 SGHRS, CDR2 YFSETQ. The CDR3 totals 15 residues. CDR3 amino acids: CASSLDGLSTDTQYF. The CDR3 DNA follows: TGCGCCAGCAGCTTGGATGGACTTAGCACAGATACGCAGTATTTT.

This clonotype was observed a handful of times. The genes are TRBV20-1 and TRBJ1-2; D ambiguous. V was shortened by 0 bases and J by 4 bases, with 9 bases between the two germline ends. The CDR3 loop spans 13 amino acids. CDR1 and CDR2 from the germline V gene are DFQATT and SNEGSKA (reference sequence). CDR3 DNA: TGCAGTGCTAGAGAGGGCGGATTCTATGGCTACACCTTC. Protein: CSAREGGFYGYTF.

The chain couples TRBV12-3 or TRBV12-4 to TRBJ2-4, with 9 bases matching TRBD2. V lost 4 bases and J lost 0; bases outside the gene matches: 4. CDR3 length equals 16 residues. Here the CDR3 reads CASSSLAGTAKNIQYF. DNA for the CDR3: TGTGCCAGCAGTTCGCTAGCGGGGACAGCCAAAAACATTCAGTACTTC.

V is TRBV20-1 and J is TRBJ2-1; possible D gene TRBD2, 5 bases. CDR1 and CDR2 from the germline V gene are DFQATT and SNEGSKA (reference sequence). V was cut by 3 bases and J by 7 bases, with 16 bases left in between. The CDR3 spans 14 residues. Written as DNA, the CDR3 is TGCAGTGCTAGTTCTTTGGGGAGCTGGAATGAGCAGTTCTTC. Its translation: CSASSLGSWNEQFF.

This clonotype has just a few counts. The chain couples TRBV12-3 or TRBV12-4 to TRBJ2-7; 9 nucleotides line up with TRBD1. V lost 5 bases to trimming and J lost 4 bases; unmatched junction nucleotides: 6. The CDR3 runs to 14 residues. The DNA for the CDR3 is TGTGCCAGCAGTACACCCGGGACAGGGTACGAGCAGTACTTC. This codes for CASSTPGTGYEQYF.

This clonotype was detected only a few times. The chain carries TRBV7-8 and TRBJ2-5; D possibly corresponds to TRBD2 (6 bases). Germline-derived CDR1 and CDR2 are SGHVS and FQNEAQ. Trimming stripped 5 bases from V and 2 bases from J, with 18 bases between. This CDR3 comprises 16 residues. The CDR3 DNA reads TGTGCCAGCAGCCGAAGACCGGAGGCGGGGCAAGAGACCCAGTACTTC. Its protein is CASSRRPEAGQETQYF.

V gene TRBV7-8 combines with J gene TRBJ2-2, with a weak D call TRBD1 (6 bases). Germline CDR1 is SGHVS and CDR2 is FQNEAQ. The CDR3 is 17 amino acids. Trimming took 3 bases from V and 3 from J, leaving 17 bases between them. The CDR3 nucleotides are TGTGCCAGCAGCTTCCCATTTGGTGGGGGCGACACCGGGGAGCTGTTTTTT. This codes for CASSFPFGGGDTGELFF.

This clonotype appeared a few times. The chain employs TRBV9 and TRBJ2-7; 11 bases fit TRBD2. Germline CDR1 is SGDLS and CDR2 is YYNGEE. CDR3 length: 13 residues. The J segment lost 6 bases and the V segment lost 3 bases, leaving 2 bases of the junction unmatched. CDR3 loop: CASSGGTSGEQYF. In DNA, the CDR3 is TGTGCCAGCAGCGGCGGGACTAGCGGCGAGCAGTACTTC.

V is TRBV29-1 and J is TRBJ2-3; TRBD1 might be the D (5 bases). The CDR3 sequence is 14 residues long. V was trimmed by 3 bases and J by 0 bases, leaving 10 bases between them. Germline V gene lookup returns CDR1 SQVTM and CDR2 ANQGSEA. The CDR3 region is CSVDLRQSTDTQYF. As DNA, the CDR3 is TGCAGCGTTGATTTGAGACAGAGCACAGATACGCAGTATTTT.

This clonotype was observed a few times. The genes are TRBV5-1 and TRBJ2-3, with D perhaps matching TRBD2 (5 bases). Trimming pared 2 bases from V and 6 bases from J, leaving 16 bases between. CDR1 is SGHRS and CDR2 is YFSETQ in the germline V gene. The CDR3 is made up of 15 amino acids. This CDR3 is CASSLLVPGSDTQYF. The CDR3 region has the DNA TGCGCCAGCAGCTTACTAGTCCCGGGGTCGGATACGCAGTATTTT.